This TCR beta chain was identified during a study of Ad26.COV2.S vaccination and SARS-CoV-2 variants. Data came from immunoSEQ multiplex PCR; TCRdb stores just in-frame clones and leaves some out. The table includes over 110,000 clones, 86% detected once. V was clipped by 8 bases and J by 7 bases; unmatched bases: 15. This CDR3 is built from 16 residues. CDR1 is MDHEN, CDR2 SYDVKM, per germline. This clone came up a few times. The target antigen is unknown. Study-level points and caveats: After vaccination, substantial breadth of spike-specific CD8+ and CD4+ responses was reported. Vaccinated and placebo-treated recipients had similar non-spike TCR breadth.

The source of this sequence is a human donor who had recovered from COVID-19. The chain links TRBV28 to TRBJ2-2; 8 bases are a match to TRBD2. The source material was peripheral blood, sampled after recovery from COVID-19. This CDR3 reads CASGRPAGGLGGELFF. The CDR3 nucleotides read TGTGCCAGCGGCCGACCGGCGGGGGGCCTGGGCGGGGAGCTGTTTTTT.